This entry features one TCR beta chain sequence. A linear amplification protocol produced the TCR libraries from about 0.45 ug of total RNA. From the reads, TCRdb called clonotypes with MiXCR, one entry per CDR3 protein. This sample has approximately 180,000 distinct CDR3 sequences, with 65% to 75% found just once. The data stem from a study of healthy donors' naive CD4 and CD8 T cells. Germline V gives CDR1 DFQATT, CDR2 SNEGSKA (reference sequence). The CDR3 has 16 residues. The V segment lost 1 base and the J segment 4 bases; nucleotides outside the gene matches: 9. This chain connects TRBV20-1 to TRBJ2-2; 7 bases align to TRBD1. The sample comprised naive CD4+ and CD8+ T cells sorted from blood, pooled from several donors. This receptor was identified in a pool of human donors in good health; the sample pools cells from several healthy donors. The CDR3 DNA follows: TGCAGTGCTAGAGGTTACAAGGGGGCCGGCACCGGGGAGCTGTTTTTT. Translation gives CSARGYKGAGTGELFF.